Following are 10 T cell receptor beta chains from one sample sequenced in a study of T cell repertoires in cytomegalovirus infection. Each CDR3 protein is one row after TCRdb ran MiXCR on the reads. The sample lists approximately 500,000 distinct CDR3 sequences, 16% occurring once. Material: CD8+ T cells from PBMCs. All receptors come from a human donor in good health (CMV status not recorded). Some clones in this sample may be carry-over from other donors' samples.

This clonotype was seen many times. The chain is built from TRBV9 and TRBJ1-5; D is unresolved. The germline V gene has CDR1 SGDLS and CDR2 YYNGEE. Trimming pared 4 bases from V and 6 bases from J, leaving 17 bases between. The CDR3 consists of 15 residues. CDR3 DNA: TGTGCCAGCAGCCCCCATGGGGAGGTACGTCAGCCCCAGCATTTT. Translation gives CASSPHGEVRQPQHF.

This clonotype was recorded many times. This chain joins TRBV2 and TRBJ2-2; D possibly corresponds to TRBD1 (6 bases). The CDR3 length is 12 residues. The V gene lost 9 bases and the J gene lost 4 bases, with 9 bases spanning the gap. CDR1 is SNHLY and CDR2 is FYNNEI in the germline V gene. DNA for the CDR3: TGTGCCAGGACAGGTACCACCGGGGAGCTGTTTTTT. Protein sequence: CARTGTTGELFF.

This clonotype was counted at least ten times. This chain connects TRBV7-9 to TRBJ2-7; TRBD1 or TRBD2 may be the D gene (6 bases each). CDR3 length: 15 amino acids. V was cut by 5 bases and J by 2 bases, with 16 bases left in between. The germline V gene has CDR1 SEHNR and CDR2 FQNEAQ (reference sequence). This CDR3 reads CASSGGGRKTYEQYF. CDR3 in DNA: TGTGCCAGCAGCGGAGGGGGACGGAAGACCTACGAGCAGTACTTC.

This clonotype was observed a handful of times. This chain links TRBV20-1 with TRBJ2-1; TRBD2 aligns across 8 bases. The V and J ends lost 3 bases and 7 bases, in that order; junction bases with no gene match: 14. Germline CDR1 and CDR2: DFQATT and SNEGSKA (reference sequence). CDR3 size: 16 residues. The CDR3 DNA reads TGCAGTGCTAGCCCCCTGGCGAGCGGGAGCAGTAATGAGCAGTTCTTC. Translation gives CSASPLASGSSNEQFF.

This clonotype was seen at least ten times. V and J are TRBV6-1 and TRBJ1-5, with D hard to call. Trimming pared 3 bases from V and 3 bases from J, leaving 9 bases between. There are 14 residues in the CDR3. The germline V gene encodes CDR1 MNHNS and CDR2 SASEGT. This CDR3 reads CASSDDGSNQPQHF. DNA for the CDR3: TGTGCCAGCAGTGACGACGGTTCCAATCAGCCCCAGCATTTT.

This clonotype occurred many times. The V gene is TRBV7-2, the J gene TRBJ2-1, with D perhaps given as TRBD1 or TRBD2 (5 bases each). The ends were cut back, 5 bases at V and 11 bases at J, with 13 bases in the middle. CDR3 length: 12 residues. Germline V gene lookup returns CDR1 SGHTA and CDR2 FQGNSA. CDR3 in amino acids: CASSSVRGQQFF. DNA for the CDR3: TGTGCCAGCAGCAGTGTTCGGGGCCAGCAGTTCTTC.

The sample holds many counts of this clonotype. The V and J genes are TRBV12-5 and TRBJ1-2; the D gene is possibly TRBD1 (5 bases). Trimming pared 6 bases from V and 3 bases from J, leaving 14 bases between. Germline values: CDR1 LGHNT, CDR2 FRNRAP. The CDR3 spans 14 residues. The CDR3 region has the DNA TGTGCTAGTGGAGTAACCGGGACTTACTATGGCTACACCTTC. As protein: CASGVTGTYYGYTF.

In its sample, this clonotype was seen many times. CDR3 sequence (DNA): TGTGCCAGCAGCGAGGGGCGGGGGGCTTACAATGAGCAGTTCTTC. Protein: CASSEGRGAYNEQFF. The J gene is TRBJ2-1, the V gene TRBV7-3, with TRBD2 matching over 8 bases. The CDR3 loop spans 15 amino acids. CDR1 is SGHTA, CDR2 FQGTGA, per germline. The junction had 7 bases not matched to a gene; V was cut back by 5 bases and J by 4 bases.

The V gene is TRBV6-5, the J gene TRBJ2-6; D is ambiguous. Germline V CDR1 and CDR2: MNHEY, SVGAGI. The CDR3 is 15 residues long. The V end was cut by 0 bases, the J end by 2 bases, with 5 bases between. This CDR3 reads CASSYSATGANVLTF. For the CDR3, the DNA is TGTGCCAGCAGTTACTCGGCCACTGGGGCCAACGTCCTGACTTTC.

This clonotype appeared many times. The chain joins TRBV29-1 to TRBJ2-5; D is uncertain. Germline V gene lookup returns CDR1 SQVTM and CDR2 ANQGSEA. Trimming pared 5 bases from V and 5 bases from J, leaving 15 bases between. CDR3 length: 13 residues. The CDR3 coding sequence is TGCAGCGTTTCAGACGGAAATGGGGAGACCCAGTACTTC. Its protein is CSVSDGNGETQYF.